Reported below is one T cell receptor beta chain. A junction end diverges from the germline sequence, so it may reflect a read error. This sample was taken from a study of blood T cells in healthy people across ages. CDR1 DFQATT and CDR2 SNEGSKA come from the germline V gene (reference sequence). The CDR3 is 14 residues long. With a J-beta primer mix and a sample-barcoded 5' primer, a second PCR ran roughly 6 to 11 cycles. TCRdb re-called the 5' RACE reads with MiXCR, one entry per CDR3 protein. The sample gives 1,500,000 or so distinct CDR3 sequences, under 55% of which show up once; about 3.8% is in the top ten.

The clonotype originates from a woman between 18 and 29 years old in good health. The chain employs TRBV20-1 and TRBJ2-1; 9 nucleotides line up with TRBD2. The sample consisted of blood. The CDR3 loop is CNARDGSGSYEQFF. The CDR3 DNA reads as TGCAATGCTAGAGATGGTAGCGGGAGTTATGAGCAGTTCTTC.